This entry lists 9 T cell receptor beta chains sequenced from one sample in a study of shared clonotypes between healthy human individuals. Profiling relied on immunoSEQ multiplex PCR, and the TCRdb table lists in-frame clones only, not all of them. The sample contains some 2 million clones, about 94% of which appear only once. Naive CD8 isolation took CD45RO-negative cells positively selected for CCR7 and excluded terminally differentiated effector memory CD45RA+ cells. Sequencing used naive CD8+ T cells sorted from blood. Every receptor here comes from a man between 18 and 29 years old in good health.

The V call is TRBV13, the J call TRBJ2-7; TRBD1 might be the D (6 bases). The CDR3 totals 14 residues. Trimming stripped 4 bases from V and 5 bases from J, with 15 bases between. Germline V gene lookup returns CDR1 PRHDT and CDR2 FYEKMQ (reference sequence). The CDR3 is CASSSTGTRNEQYF. Here the CDR3 DNA reads TGTGCCAGCAGCTCCACAGGGACCCGGAACGAGCAGTACTTC.

V and J are TRBV28 and TRBJ2-3, with 10 bases lining up with TRBD2. CDR3 size: 17 residues. CDR1 is MDHEN, CDR2 SYDVKM, per germline. The V segment lost 1 base and the J segment 2 bases; nucleotides outside the gene matches: 6. The CDR3 spells CASSLSPSGGYTDTQYF. CDR3 coding DNA: TGTGCCAGCAGTTTATCCCCTAGCGGGGGTTACACAGATACGCAGTATTTT. Filled out from reference TRBV28 and TRBJ2-3, the complete variable domain reads DVKVTQSSRYLVKRTGEKVFLECVQDMDHENMFWYRQDPGLGLRLIYFSYDVKMKEKGDIPEGYSVSREKKERFSLILESASTNQTSMYLCASSLSPSGGYTDTQYFGPGTRLTVL.

Details on this clone: Other DNA sequences within the sample encode an identical CDR3. V and J are TRBV9 and TRBJ2-7, with a tentative D call TRBD2 (5 bases). The V end lost 0 bases, the J end lost 4 bases, and 8 bases lay between the germline ends. This CDR3 has 13 residues. Germline lookup yields CDR1 SGDLS and CDR2 YYNGEE. The CDR3 DNA is TGTGCCAGCAGCGTAGGTGCGGGTTACGAGCAGTACTTC. Amino acids: CASSVGAGYEQYF.

The V gene is TRBV2, the J gene TRBJ2-3; D is ambiguous. The CDR3 length is 13 residues. Germline CDR1 SNHLY, CDR2 FYNNEI. Trimming took 5 bases from V and 6 from J, leaving 12 bases between them. The CDR3 spells CASSQMAPDTQYF. Written as DNA, the CDR3 is TGTGCCAGCAGTCAGATGGCACCCGATACGCAGTATTTT.

Of note for this clone: This sample also contains other DNA sequences that code for the same CDR3. The gene calls are TRBV6-5 and TRBJ1-5; weak D call: TRBD1 (6 bases). CDR1 is MNHEY, CDR2 SVGAGI, per germline. Trimming left V 3 bases short and J 7 bases short, with 10 bases between. The CDR3 sequence is 13 residues long. DNA of the CDR3: TGTGCCAGCAGTTATGGCCAGGGGCAGCCCCAGCATTTT. Translating it yields CASSYGQGQPQHF.

The chain joins TRBV4-1 to TRBJ2-1; no definite D call. Germline loops: CDR1 MGHRA, CDR2 YSYEKL. This CDR3 spans 13 amino acids. Deletions cut 3 bases from V and 3 bases from J, with 6 bases between. The CDR3 loop is CASSQAFYNEQFF. The DNA for the CDR3 is TGCGCCAGCAGCCAGGCCTTCTACAATGAGCAGTTCTTC.

This chain joins TRBV5-6 and TRBJ2-5, with D possibly being TRBD2 (6 bases). From germline, CDR1 is SGHDT and CDR2 YYEEEE. Trimming left V 0 bases short and J 2 bases short, with 8 bases between. The CDR3 has 14 amino acids. CDR3 nucleotide sequence: TGTGCCAGCAGCTTGGTGCGGGGACAAGAGACCCAGTACTTC. Protein sequence: CASSLVRGQETQYF. Combining the CDR3 with reference TRBV5-6 and TRBJ2-5 gives the whole variable domain DAGVTQSPTHLIKTRGQQVTLRCSPKSGHDTVSWYQQALGQGPQFIFQYYEEEERQRGNFPDRFSGHQFPNYSSELNVNALLLGDSALYLCASSLVRGQETQYFGPGTRLLVL.

The chain links TRBV18 to TRBJ2-4; tentatively, D is TRBD2 (6 bases). CDR1 and CDR2 (germline): KGHSH, LQKENI. The germline V and J ends were trimmed by 0 bases and 7 bases, with 13 bases remaining between them. This CDR3 has 15 residues. The CDR3 sequence: CASSPPGGALNIQYF. DNA for the CDR3: TGTGCCAGCTCACCACCCGGGGGAGCCCTGAACATTCAGTACTTC.

The chain joins TRBV9 to TRBJ1-1; maybe TRBD1 (5 bases). Germline loops: CDR1 SGDLS, CDR2 YYNGEE. V lost 3 bases and J lost 5, with 11 bases in between. The CDR3 loop spans 13 amino acids. The CDR3 DNA follows: TGTGCCAGCAGCGAGGGACCGACAACTGAAGCTTTCTTT. Protein sequence: CASSEGPTTEAFF.